This record covers a single T cell receptor (beta chain). What it recognizes is unknown. This CDR3 contains 14 residues. The germline V gene encodes CDR1 SGHVS and CDR2 FQNEAQ. The trim removed 5 bases at V and 3 bases at J, leaving 3 bases unmatched. These data originate in a study of cytomegalovirus exposure and HLA in healthy donors. Study background: Researchers found that about four fifths of almost 400 genotyped donors fell within the Caucasian-associated ancestry cluster. Study outcomes and limitations: The authors listed 150 or so TCR beta chains as cytomegalovirus-associated.

60 Vbeta and 13 Jbeta primers were used in PCR. The assay was immunoSEQ multiplex PCR, and TCRdb's table has in-frame clones only and misses some. This table holds more than 95,000 clones, approximately 75% found once. The rearrangement links TRBV7-8 to TRBJ2-3; 9 bases agree with TRBD1. The sequencing sample was made of PBMCs. The receptor was isolated from a woman aged 45-65 years in good health and CMV-seronegative. CDR3 in amino acids: CASSTGQGTDTQYF. DNA for the CDR3: TGTGCCAGCAGCACGGGACAGGGTACAGATACGCAGTATTTT. Filled out from reference TRBV7-8 and TRBJ2-3, the complete variable domain reads GAGVSQSPRYKVAKRGQDVALRCDPISGHVSLFWYQQALGQGPEFLTYFQNEAQLDKSGLPSDRFFAERPEGSVSTLKIQRTQQEDSAVYLCASSTGQGTDTQYFGPGTRLTVL.